Reported below is one T cell receptor beta chain. Other DNA variants within this sample encode the same CDR3. This entry comes from a study of blood T cell repertoires in COVID-19. Study background: Whether acute or convalescent, the COVID-19 samples came from the United States, Italy and Spain.

Clinical history as reported by participants underpinned cohort assignment. Original handling: Cell counts per sample came from amplifying reference gene primers. TCRdb keeps only in-frame clones here, not all; method: immunoSEQ multiplex PCR. From that table come the V and J calls and clone size; the DNA was used to work out D and trimming. The table shows around 340,000 clones, with about 86% occurring only once. This sequence was found in a woman aged 40 to 49 with acute COVID-19. The sequenced sample consisted of PBMCs or T cells enriched from blood (not recorded which).

CDR3 sequence reads: CSVDRENTEAFF. CDR3 coding DNA: TGCAGCGTGGATCGGGAGAACACTGAAGCTTTCTTT. The chain employs TRBV29-1 and TRBJ1-1; unclear D gene. Germline CDR1 and CDR2: SQVTM and ANQGSEA. V shed 6 bases and J shed 1 base, with 9 bases lying between them. This CDR3 comprises 12 residues.